This T cell receptor beta chain is drawn from a study of blood T cell repertoires in COVID-19. Some clones are missing from TCRdb's copy, which holds only in-frame ones; the method was immunoSEQ multiplex PCR. The sample carries just over 250,000 clones, approximately 87% recorded once. This TCR derives from a woman aged 50 to 65 with acute or convalescent COVID-19. Input material: peripheral blood.

The CDR3 nucleotides are TGTGCCAGCAGCCCTAGCTACGAGCAGTACTTC. Protein: CASSPSYEQYF. The chain joins TRBV7-9 to TRBJ2-7; D not resolved. CDR1 and CDR2 (germline): SEHNR, FQNEAQ (reference sequence). This CDR3 comprises 11 residues. The germline V and J ends were trimmed by 5 bases and 3 bases, with 5 bases remaining between them.